This T cell receptor (beta chain) was sequenced in a study of cytomegalovirus exposure and HLA in healthy donors. Whole-study results and caveats: It was reported that the classifier diagnosed cytomegalovirus status with high specificity and sensitivity in both the original and validation cohorts. TCR beta chains associated with HLA were, in a later analysis, more clonally expanded than equally common others.

For this clone: Antigen unknown.

The primer mix had 60 Vbeta and 13 Jbeta primers. The protocol was immunoSEQ multiplex PCR, while the TCRdb copy is restricted to in-frame clones and leaves out a portion. Here the sample spans roughly 200,000 clones, roughly 82% being singletons. The TCR comes from a woman aged 45-65 years in good health and CMV-seronegative. Sequenced: PBMCs.

DNA of the CDR3: TGTGCCAGCAGTCAGATTACAGGGTCCTCTGGGGCCAACGTCCTGACTTTC. Amino acid sequence: CASSQITGSSGANVLTF. This chain connects TRBV28 to TRBJ2-6; D might be TRBD1 (6 bases). With 5 bases removed from V and 0 bases from J, the gap between germline ends came to 14 bases. Per the germline V gene, CDR1 is MDHEN and CDR2 is SYDVKM. CDR3 length equals 17 residues.